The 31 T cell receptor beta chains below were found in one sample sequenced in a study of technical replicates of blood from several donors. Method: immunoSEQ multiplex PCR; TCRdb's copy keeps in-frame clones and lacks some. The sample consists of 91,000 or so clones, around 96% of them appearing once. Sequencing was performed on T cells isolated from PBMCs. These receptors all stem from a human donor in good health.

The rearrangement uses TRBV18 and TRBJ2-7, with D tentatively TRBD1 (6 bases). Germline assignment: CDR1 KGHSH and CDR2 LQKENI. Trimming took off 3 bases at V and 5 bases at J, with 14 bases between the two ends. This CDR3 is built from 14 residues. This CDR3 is CASSPTGSPHEQYF. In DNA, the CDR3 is TGTGCCAGCTCACCGACAGGTTCCCCCCACGAGCAGTACTTC.

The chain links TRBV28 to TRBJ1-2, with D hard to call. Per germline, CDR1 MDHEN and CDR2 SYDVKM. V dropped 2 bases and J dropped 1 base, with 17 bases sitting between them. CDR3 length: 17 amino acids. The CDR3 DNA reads TGTGCCAGCAGTTTAGCGGGTGGGTCTACCCGTAACTATGGCTACACCTTC. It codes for CASSLAGGSTRNYGYTF.

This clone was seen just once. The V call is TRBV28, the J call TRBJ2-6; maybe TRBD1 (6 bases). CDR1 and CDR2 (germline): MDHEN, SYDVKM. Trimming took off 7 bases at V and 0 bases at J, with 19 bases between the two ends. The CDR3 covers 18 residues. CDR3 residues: CASTPGPGTHSGANVLTF. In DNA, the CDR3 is TGTGCCAGCACCCCCGGCCCCGGGACACACTCTGGGGCCAACGTCCTGACTTTC.

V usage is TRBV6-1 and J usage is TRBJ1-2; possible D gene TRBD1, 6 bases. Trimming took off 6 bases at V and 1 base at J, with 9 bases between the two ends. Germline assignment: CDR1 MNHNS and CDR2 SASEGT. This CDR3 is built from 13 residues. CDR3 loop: CASSRDNNYGYTF. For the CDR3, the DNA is TGTGCCAGCAGCCGGGACAATAACTATGGCTACACCTTC.

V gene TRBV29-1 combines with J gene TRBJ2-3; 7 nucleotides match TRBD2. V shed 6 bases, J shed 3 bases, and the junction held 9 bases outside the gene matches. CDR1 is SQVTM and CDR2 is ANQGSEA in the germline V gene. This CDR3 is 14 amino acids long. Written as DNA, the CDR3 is TGCAGCGTGGCAGAAGGGCGGGAGACAGATACGCAGTATTTT. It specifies CSVAEGRETDTQYF.

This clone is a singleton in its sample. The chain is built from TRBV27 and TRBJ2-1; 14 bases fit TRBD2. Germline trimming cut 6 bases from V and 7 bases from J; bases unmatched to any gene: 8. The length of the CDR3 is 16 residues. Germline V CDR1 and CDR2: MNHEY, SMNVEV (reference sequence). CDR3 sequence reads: CASRKFRLAGGNEQFF. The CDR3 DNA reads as TGTGCCAGCAGGAAATTTCGACTAGCGGGAGGGAATGAGCAGTTCTTC.

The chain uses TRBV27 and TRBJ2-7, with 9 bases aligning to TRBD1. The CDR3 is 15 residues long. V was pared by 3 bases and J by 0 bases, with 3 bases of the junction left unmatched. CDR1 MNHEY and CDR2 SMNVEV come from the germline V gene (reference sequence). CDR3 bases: TGTGCCAGCAGTTTTGCGGACAGGGGCTCCTACGAGCAGTACTTC. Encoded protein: CASSFADRGSYEQYF.

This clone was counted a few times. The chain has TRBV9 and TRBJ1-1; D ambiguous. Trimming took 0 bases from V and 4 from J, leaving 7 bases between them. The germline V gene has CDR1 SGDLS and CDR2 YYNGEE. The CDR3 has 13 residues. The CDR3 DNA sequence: TGTGCCAGCAGCGTAGTAGATGTCACTGAAGCTTTCTTT. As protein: CASSVVDVTEAFF.

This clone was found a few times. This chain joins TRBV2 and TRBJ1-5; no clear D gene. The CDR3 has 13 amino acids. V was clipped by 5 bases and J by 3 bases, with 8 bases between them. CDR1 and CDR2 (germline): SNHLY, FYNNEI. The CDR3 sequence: CASSKWANQPQHF. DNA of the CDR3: TGTGCCAGCAGTAAGTGGGCCAATCAGCCCCAGCATTTT.

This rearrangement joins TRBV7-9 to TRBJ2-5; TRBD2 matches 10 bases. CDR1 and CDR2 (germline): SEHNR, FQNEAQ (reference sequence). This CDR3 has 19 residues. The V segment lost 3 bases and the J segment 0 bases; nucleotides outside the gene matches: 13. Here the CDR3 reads CASSFLLAGSSRYQETQYF. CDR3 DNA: TGTGCCAGCAGCTTCTTACTAGCGGGATCCTCGAGGTACCAAGAGACCCAGTACTTC.

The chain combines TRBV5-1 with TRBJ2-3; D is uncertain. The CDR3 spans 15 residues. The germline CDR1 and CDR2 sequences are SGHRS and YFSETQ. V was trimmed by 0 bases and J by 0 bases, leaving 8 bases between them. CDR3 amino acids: CASSLGPSSTDTQYF. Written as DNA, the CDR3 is TGCGCCAGCAGCTTGGGTCCGTCTAGCACAGATACGCAGTATTTT.

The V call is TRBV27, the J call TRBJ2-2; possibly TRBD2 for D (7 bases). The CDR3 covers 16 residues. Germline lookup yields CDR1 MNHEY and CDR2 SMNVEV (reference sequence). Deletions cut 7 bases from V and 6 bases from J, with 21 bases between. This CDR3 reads CASMTNLRGGSGELFF. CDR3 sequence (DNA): TGTGCCAGCATGACCAACCTGAGGGGGGGCTCCGGGGAGCTGTTTTTT.

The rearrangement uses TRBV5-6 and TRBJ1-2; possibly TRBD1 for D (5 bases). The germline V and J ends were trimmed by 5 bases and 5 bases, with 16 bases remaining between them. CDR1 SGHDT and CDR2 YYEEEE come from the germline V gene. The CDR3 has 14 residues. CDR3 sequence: CASSQRGRWYGYTF. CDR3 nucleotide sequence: TGTGCCAGCAGTCAAAGGGGCCGATGGTATGGCTACACCTTC.

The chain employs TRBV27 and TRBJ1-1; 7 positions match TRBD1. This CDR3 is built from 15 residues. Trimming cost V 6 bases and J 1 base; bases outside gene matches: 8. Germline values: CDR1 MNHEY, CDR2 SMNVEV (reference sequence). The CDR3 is CASRQGLNGNTEAFF. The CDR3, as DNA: TGTGCCAGCAGACAGGGGTTAAATGGGAACACTGAAGCTTTCTTT.

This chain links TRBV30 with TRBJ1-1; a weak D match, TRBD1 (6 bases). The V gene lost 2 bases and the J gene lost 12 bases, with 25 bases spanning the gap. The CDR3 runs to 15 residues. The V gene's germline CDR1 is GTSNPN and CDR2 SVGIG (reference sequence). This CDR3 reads CAWSYAQGGGYRTFF. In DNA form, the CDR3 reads TGTGCCTGGAGTTATGCACAGGGTGGAGGATATAGGACTTTCTTT.

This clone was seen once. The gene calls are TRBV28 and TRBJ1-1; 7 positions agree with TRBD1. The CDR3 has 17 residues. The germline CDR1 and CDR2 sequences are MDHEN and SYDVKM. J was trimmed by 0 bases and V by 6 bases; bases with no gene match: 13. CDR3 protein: CASSLTGQDTMNTEAFF. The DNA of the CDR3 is TGTGCCAGCAGCCTCACTGGACAGGATACCATGAACACTGAAGCTTTCTTT.

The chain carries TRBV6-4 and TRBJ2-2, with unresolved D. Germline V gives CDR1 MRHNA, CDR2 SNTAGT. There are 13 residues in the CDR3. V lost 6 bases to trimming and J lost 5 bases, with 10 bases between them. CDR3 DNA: TGTGCCAGCAGCGAGGCAGCGACCGGGGAGCTGTTTTTT. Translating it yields CASSEAATGELFF.

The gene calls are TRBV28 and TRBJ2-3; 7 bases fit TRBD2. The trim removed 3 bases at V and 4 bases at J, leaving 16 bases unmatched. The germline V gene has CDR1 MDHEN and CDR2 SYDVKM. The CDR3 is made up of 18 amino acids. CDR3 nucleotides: TGTGCCAGCAGTTTTCCCCCTTTTGGGGGGGGGAGCGCAGATACGCAGTATTTT. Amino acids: CASSFPPFGGGSADTQYF.

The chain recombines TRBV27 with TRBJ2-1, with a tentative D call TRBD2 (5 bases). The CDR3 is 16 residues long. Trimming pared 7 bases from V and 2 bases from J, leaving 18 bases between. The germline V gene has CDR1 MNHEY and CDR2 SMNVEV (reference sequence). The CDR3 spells CASKPWERSAYNEQFF. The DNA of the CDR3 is TGTGCCAGCAAACCTTGGGAGCGGTCTGCCTACAATGAGCAGTTCTTC.

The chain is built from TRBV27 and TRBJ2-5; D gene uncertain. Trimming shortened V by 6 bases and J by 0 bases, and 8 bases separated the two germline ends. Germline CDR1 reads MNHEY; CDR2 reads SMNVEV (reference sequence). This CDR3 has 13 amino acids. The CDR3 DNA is TGTGCCAGCAGCTATGCGTACCAAGAGACCCAGTACTTC. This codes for CASSYAYQETQYF.

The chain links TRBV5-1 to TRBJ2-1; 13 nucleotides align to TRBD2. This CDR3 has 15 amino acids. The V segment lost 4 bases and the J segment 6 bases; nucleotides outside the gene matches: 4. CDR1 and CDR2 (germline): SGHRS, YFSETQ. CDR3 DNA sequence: TGCGCCAGCAGCCTACTAGCGGGGGGGGGCAATGAGCAGTTCTTC. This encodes CASSLLAGGGNEQFF.

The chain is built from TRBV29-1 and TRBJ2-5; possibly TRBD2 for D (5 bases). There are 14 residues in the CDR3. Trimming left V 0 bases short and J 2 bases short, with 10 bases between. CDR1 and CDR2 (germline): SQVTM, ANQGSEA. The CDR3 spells CSVEDWAGQETQYF. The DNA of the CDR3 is TGCAGCGTTGAAGATTGGGCGGGTCAAGAGACCCAGTACTTC.

The CDR3 DNA reads as TGCGCCAGCAGCCAAGGGGCGTCGGCCTATGGCTACACCTTC. Amino acids: CASSQGASAYGYTF. The chain is built from TRBV4-1 and TRBJ1-2; D remains ambiguous. Trimming pared 1 base from V and 4 bases from J, leaving 10 bases between. Germline V gene data show CDR1 as MGHRA and CDR2 as YSYEKL. The CDR3 has 14 residues.

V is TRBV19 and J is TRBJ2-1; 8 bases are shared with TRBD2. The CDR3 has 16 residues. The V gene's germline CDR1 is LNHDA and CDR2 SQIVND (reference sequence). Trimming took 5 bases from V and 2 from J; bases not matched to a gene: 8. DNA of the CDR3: TGTGCCAGTAGTTTGCATAGCGGGGCCCCCTACAATGAGCAGTTCTTC. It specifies CASSLHSGAPYNEQFF.

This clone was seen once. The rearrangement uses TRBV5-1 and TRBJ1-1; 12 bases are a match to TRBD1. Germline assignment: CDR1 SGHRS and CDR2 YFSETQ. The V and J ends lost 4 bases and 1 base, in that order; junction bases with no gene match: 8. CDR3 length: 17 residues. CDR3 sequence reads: CASSAGGQGASNTEAFF. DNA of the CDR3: TGCGCCAGCAGCGCGGGGGGACAGGGGGCTTCGAACACTGAAGCTTTCTTT.

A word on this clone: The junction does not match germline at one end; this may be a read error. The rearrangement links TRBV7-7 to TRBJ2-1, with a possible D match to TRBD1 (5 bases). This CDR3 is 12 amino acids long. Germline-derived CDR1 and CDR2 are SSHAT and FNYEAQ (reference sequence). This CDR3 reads CASSPGYNEQFF. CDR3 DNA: TGTGCTAGCAGTCCAGGGTACAATGAGCAGTTCTTC. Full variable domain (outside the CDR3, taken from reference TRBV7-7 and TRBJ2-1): GAGVSQSPRYKVTKRGQDVTLRCDPISSHATLYWYQQALGQGPEFLTYFNYEAQPDKSGLPSDRFSAERPEGSISTLTIQRTEQRDSAMYRCASSPGYNEQFFGPGTRLTVL.

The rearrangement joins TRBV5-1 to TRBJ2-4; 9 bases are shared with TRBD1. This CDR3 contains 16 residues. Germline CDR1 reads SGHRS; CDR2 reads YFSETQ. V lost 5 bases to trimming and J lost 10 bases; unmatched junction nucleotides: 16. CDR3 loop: CASRLNLRTGGGIQYF. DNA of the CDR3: TGCGCCAGCAGGTTGAATCTCCGAACAGGGGGCGGGATTCAGTACTTC.

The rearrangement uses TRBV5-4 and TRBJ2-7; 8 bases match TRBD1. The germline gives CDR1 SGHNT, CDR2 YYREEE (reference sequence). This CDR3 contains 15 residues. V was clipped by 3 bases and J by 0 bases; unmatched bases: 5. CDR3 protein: CASSWTGRGSYEQYF. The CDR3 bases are TGTGCCAGCAGCTGGACAGGGAGAGGCTCCTACGAGCAGTACTTC.

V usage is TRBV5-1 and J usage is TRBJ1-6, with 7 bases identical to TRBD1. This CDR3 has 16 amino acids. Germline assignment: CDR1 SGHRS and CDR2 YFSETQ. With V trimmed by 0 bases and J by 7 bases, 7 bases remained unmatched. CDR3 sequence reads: CASSLAGEGANSPLHF. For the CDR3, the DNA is TGCGCCAGCAGCTTGGCAGGAGAGGGGGCAAATTCACCCCTCCACTTT.

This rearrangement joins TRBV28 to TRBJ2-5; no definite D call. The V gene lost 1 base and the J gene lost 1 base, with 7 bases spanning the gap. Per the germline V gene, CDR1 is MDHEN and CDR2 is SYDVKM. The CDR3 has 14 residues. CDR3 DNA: TGTGCCAGCAGTTTATTTCAGGTCCAAGAGACCCAGTACTTC. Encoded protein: CASSLFQVQETQYF.

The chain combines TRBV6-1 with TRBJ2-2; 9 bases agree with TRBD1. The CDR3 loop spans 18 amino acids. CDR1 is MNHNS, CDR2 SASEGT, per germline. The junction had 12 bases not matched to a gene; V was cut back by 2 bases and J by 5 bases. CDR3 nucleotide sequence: TGTGCCAGCAGTGAACAGCCTGGGGACAGGGCCCTAACCGGGGAGCTGTTTTTT. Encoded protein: CASSEQPGDRALTGELFF.